Following are 15 T cell receptor beta chains from one sample sequenced in a study of CD4 T cells in relation to SARS-CoV-2 and coronaviruses. Before the COVID-19 pandemic, during about 2010-2019, CD4+ T cells were taken from unexposed donors. The data were produced by immunoSEQ multiplex PCR, yet TCRdb's version contains in-frame clones alone and is incomplete. The table records about 59,000 clones, 75% to 90% of them present only once. The material sequenced was memory CD4+ T cells from PBMCs. The receptors here all came from a human donor in good health.

The chain uses TRBV6-4 and TRBJ2-1, with 12 positions matching TRBD2. The CDR3 is 14 amino acids. Germline-derived CDR1 and CDR2 are MRHNA and SNTAGT. The trim removed 7 bases at V and 10 bases at J, leaving 8 bases unmatched. The CDR3 loop is CASTPLAGGPEQFF. DNA for the CDR3: TGTGCCAGCACCCCCCTAGCGGGAGGGCCGGAGCAGTTCTTC.

The J gene is TRBJ2-2, the V gene TRBV28; possible D gene TRBD2, 5 bases. The CDR3 contains 15 residues. Trimming removed 3 bases at V and 4 bases at J, with 12 bases between. CDR1 is MDHEN, CDR2 SYDVKM, per germline. The DNA for the CDR3 is TGTGCCAGCAGTTTTTCGGGGTCTTTCACCGGGGAGCTGTTTTTT. Translated, it gives CASSFSGSFTGELFF.

This chain uses TRBV28 with TRBJ1-2; tentative D call: TRBD1 (6 bases). CDR3 length: 14 residues. V shed 8 bases and J shed 7 bases, with 20 bases lying between them. Germline values: CDR1 MDHEN, CDR2 SYDVKM. This CDR3 is CASHVGTGAGGYTF. DNA for the CDR3: TGTGCCAGCCACGTCGGTACGGGGGCAGGTGGCTACACCTTC.

The J gene is TRBJ2-7, the V gene TRBV6-1; D is possibly TRBD2 (6 bases). The CDR3 consists of 14 residues. Per germline, CDR1 MNHNS and CDR2 SASEGT. The V and J ends lost 4 bases and 2 bases respectively, with 12 bases between them. The CDR3 DNA reads as TGTGCCAGCAGTGGACCGGGACTGACCTACGAGCAGTACTTC. Residues: CASSGPGLTYEQYF.

This rearrangement joins TRBV28 to TRBJ2-1, with TRBD2 matching over 7 bases. V shed 5 bases and J 0 bases; nucleotides not matched to a gene: 10. Germline CDR1 is MDHEN and CDR2 is SYDVKM. The CDR3 sequence is 17 residues long. The CDR3 sequence: CASSQNSGLFSYNEQFF. CDR3 DNA sequence: TGTGCCAGCAGTCAAAATAGCGGGCTATTCTCCTACAATGAGCAGTTCTTC.

The chain employs TRBV2 and TRBJ2-1; D possibly uses TRBD1 or TRBD2 (6 bases each). The V end lost 6 bases, the J end lost 7 bases, and 19 bases lay between the germline ends. Germline lookup yields CDR1 SNHLY and CDR2 FYNNEI. The CDR3 runs 15 residues. Here the CDR3 reads CASRRLGGKGNEQFF. CDR3 bases: TGTGCCAGCAGAAGACTAGGGGGGAAGGGGAATGAGCAGTTCTTC.

This clone was found a few times. The chain couples TRBV19 to TRBJ2-2, with 16 bases aligning to TRBD2. There are 17 residues in the CDR3. Germline V gives CDR1 LNHDA, CDR2 SQIVND (reference sequence). J gave up 5 bases and V 4 bases, and 4 bases lay outside the gene matches. Written as DNA, the CDR3 is TGTGCCAGTAGTACCGCGGGACTAGCGGGGGGGACCGGGGAGCTGTTTTTT. It translates to CASSTAGLAGGTGELFF.

This clone was counted a few times. The chain joins TRBV7-2 to TRBJ2-7, with D tentatively TRBD2 (5 bases). Germline CDR1 SGHTA, CDR2 FQGNSA. CDR3 length equals 15 residues. V dropped 2 bases and J dropped 0 bases, with 11 bases sitting between them. CDR3 sequence: CASSLSQRDSYEQYF. CDR3 in DNA: TGTGCCAGCAGCTTAAGCCAACGGGACTCCTACGAGCAGTACTTC.

The chain carries TRBV30 and TRBJ2-1; TRBD2 agrees at 8 bases. After removal of 3 bases from V and 6 bases from J, the junction contained 7 bases not matched to a gene. The germline V gene has CDR1 GTSNPN and CDR2 SVGIG (reference sequence). The CDR3 has 14 residues. The CDR3 spells CAWRVAGFGNEQFF. As DNA, the CDR3 is TGTGCCTGGAGGGTAGCGGGATTTGGCAATGAGCAGTTCTTC.

This clone was counted between two and nine times. The chain combines TRBV7-9 with TRBJ1-4; no definite D call. V was pared by 0 bases and J by 8 bases, with 10 bases between. CDR1 and CDR2 from the germline V gene are SEHNR and FQNEAQ (reference sequence). This CDR3 region has 14 residues. The CDR3 bases are TGTGCCAGCAGCTTAGCGGCAGGACTAGAAAAACTGTTTTTT. It yields the protein CASSLAAGLEKLFF. The entire variable domain, with the rest obtained from reference TRBV7-9 and TRBJ1-4, is as follows: DTGVSQNPRHKITKRGQNVTFRCDPISEHNRLYWYRQTLGQGPEFLTYFQNEAQLEKSRLLSDRFSAERPKGSFSTLEIQRTEQGDSAMYLCASSLAAGLEKLFFGSGTQLSVL.

CDR3 nucleotide sequence: TGTGCCACGAAGCCGACAGCCACCTATGGCTACACCTTC. It yields the protein CATKPTATYGYTF. The chain is built from TRBV2 and TRBJ1-2, with D possibly TRBD1 on 5 matching bases. V was shortened by 10 bases and J by 4 bases, with 16 bases between the two germline ends. Germline V gene sequence: CDR1 SNHLY, CDR2 FYNNEI. The CDR3 covers 13 residues.

The V gene is TRBV28, the J gene TRBJ1-6; D might be TRBD1 (5 bases). The V gene lost 2 bases and the J gene lost 7 bases, with 6 bases spanning the gap. Germline-derived CDR1 and CDR2 are MDHEN and SYDVKM. This CDR3 is 13 amino acids long. The CDR3 DNA follows: TGTGCCAGCAGTTTAGGGACCAATTCACCCCTCCACTTT. Its translation: CASSLGTNSPLHF.

The count of this clone is one. The chain is built from TRBV12-3 or TRBV12-4 and TRBJ2-1; no definite D call. The V end lost 4 bases, the J end lost 4 bases, and 5 bases lay between the germline ends. The CDR3 consists of 12 residues. Written as DNA, the CDR3 is TGTGCCAGCAGTTCCCTGTACAATGAGCAGTTCTTC. This sequence encodes CASSSLYNEQFF.

This clone was recorded only once. The chain combines TRBV5-4 with TRBJ1-2; the D is unclear. CDR3 length equals 14 residues. Deletions cut 0 bases from V and 3 bases from J, with 9 bases between. CDR1 SGHNT and CDR2 YYREEE come from the germline V gene (reference sequence). This CDR3 is CASSLVGIHYGYTF. The DNA for the CDR3 is TGTGCCAGCAGCTTGGTGGGGATTCACTATGGCTACACCTTC.

This clone was seen just once. This rearrangement joins TRBV7-8 to TRBJ2-3; unclear D gene. Germline V gene sequence: CDR1 SGHVS, CDR2 FQNEAQ. V lost 5 bases and J lost 0, with 12 bases in between. This CDR3 contains 15 residues. The CDR3 coding sequence is TGTGCCAGCAGCCTGGCAGGCTACAGCACAGATACGCAGTATTTT. Protein product: CASSLAGYSTDTQYF. Complete variable domain (other parts from reference TRBV7-8 and TRBJ2-3): GAGVSQSPRYKVAKRGQDVALRCDPISGHVSLFWYQQALGQGPEFLTYFQNEAQLDKSGLPSDRFFAERPEGSVSTLKIQRTQQEDSAVYLCASSLAGYSTDTQYFGPGTRLTVL.